This record concerns one T cell receptor (beta chain) sequence. This clone's antigen is unknown. No much larger clone exists at a distance of one base, and base qualities are not known. This sample was included in a study (dated by TCRdb to about 2016). The library was obtained by RT-PCR. The run used an Illumina MiSeq. TCRdb itself trimmed the public reads at Q25 with fastp, ran MiXCR and retained productive beta chains. Identical CDR3 protein sequences are pooled into one entry, listed with their most common genes and DNA. The sample table lists approximately 720,000 distinct CDR3 sequences, 11% to 15% of them with a count of one. 3.6% of the sample comes from the top ten. The sequenced material came from memory CD4+ T cells from blood. The clonotype originates from a female donor in good health, serving as a healthy control.

The nucleotide sequence reads as follows: TGTGCCAGCAGAACGTGGAGGGGGCCGGATTCGGGTCAGCCCCAGCATTTT. Translation gives CASRTWRGPDSGQPQHF. Recombination connected TRBV6-2 or TRBV6-3 to TRBJ1-5, and 7 bases in between align with TRBD1. CDR1 and CDR2, per the germline V gene, are MNHEY and SVGEGT. Reading from cysteine to phenylalanine, the CDR3 counts 17 amino acids. The kept DNA is CDR3 alone, 51 bases in frame from the first base. Clipping removes 6 bases from V and 6 bases from J, with 17 as the unmatched junction base count.